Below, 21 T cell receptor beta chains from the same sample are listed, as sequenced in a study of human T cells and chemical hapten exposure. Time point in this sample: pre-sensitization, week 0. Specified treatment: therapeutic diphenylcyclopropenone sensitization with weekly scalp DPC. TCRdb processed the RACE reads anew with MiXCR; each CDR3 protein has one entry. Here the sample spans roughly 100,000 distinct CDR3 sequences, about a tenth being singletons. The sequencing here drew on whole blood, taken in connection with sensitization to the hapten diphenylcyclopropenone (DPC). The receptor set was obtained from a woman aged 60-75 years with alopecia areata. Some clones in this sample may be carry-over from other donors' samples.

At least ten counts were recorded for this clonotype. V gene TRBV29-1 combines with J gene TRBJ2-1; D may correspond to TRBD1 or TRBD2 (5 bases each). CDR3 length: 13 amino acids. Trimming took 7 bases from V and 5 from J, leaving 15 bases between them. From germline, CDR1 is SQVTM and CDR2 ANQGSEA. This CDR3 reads CSGDRDLDNEQFF. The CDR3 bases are TGCAGCGGCGACCGGGACCTCGACAATGAGCAGTTCTTC.

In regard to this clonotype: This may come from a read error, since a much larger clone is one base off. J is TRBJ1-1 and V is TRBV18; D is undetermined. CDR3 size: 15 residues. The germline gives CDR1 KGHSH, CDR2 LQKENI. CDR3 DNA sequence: TGTGCCCGCTCACCACTATTGGTCATGAACACTGAAGCTTTCTTT. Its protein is CARSPLLVMNTEAFF.

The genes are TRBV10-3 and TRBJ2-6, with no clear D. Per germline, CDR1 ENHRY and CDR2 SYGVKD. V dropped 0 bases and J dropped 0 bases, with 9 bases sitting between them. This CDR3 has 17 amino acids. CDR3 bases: TGTGCCATCAGTGAGTCTGCCAGGAGCTCTGGGGCCAACGTCCTGACTTTC. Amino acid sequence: CAISESARSSGANVLTF.

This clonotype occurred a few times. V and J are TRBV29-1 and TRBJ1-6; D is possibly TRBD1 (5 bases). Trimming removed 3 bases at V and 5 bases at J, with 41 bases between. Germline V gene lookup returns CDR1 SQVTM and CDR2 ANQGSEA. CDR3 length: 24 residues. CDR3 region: CSVDSGYFNGGPELLKNDNSPLHF. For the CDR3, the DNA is TGCAGCGTTGATTCAGGGTATTTTAACGGGGGACCTGAACTACTTAAAAATGATAATTCACCCCTCCACTTT.

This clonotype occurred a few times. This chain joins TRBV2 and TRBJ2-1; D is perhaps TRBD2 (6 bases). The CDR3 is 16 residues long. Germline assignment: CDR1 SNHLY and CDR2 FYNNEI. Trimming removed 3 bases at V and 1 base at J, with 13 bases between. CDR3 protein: CASSDPGTFSYNEQFF. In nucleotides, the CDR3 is TGTGCCAGCAGTGACCCGGGGACTTTTTCCTACAATGAGCAGTTCTTC.

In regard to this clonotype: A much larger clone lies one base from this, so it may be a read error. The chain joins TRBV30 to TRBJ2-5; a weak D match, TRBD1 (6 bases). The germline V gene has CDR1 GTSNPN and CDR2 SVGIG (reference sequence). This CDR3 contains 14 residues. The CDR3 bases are TGTGCCTGGAGTGTACATTACAGGGAAGAGAACCAGTACTTC. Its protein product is CAWSVHYREENQYF.

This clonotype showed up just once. The CDR3 reads CASSSTRDRRGDTQYF. The CDR3 DNA sequence: TGTGCCAGCTCAAGTACCCGGGACAGAAGAGGGGATACGCAGTATTTT. The J gene is TRBJ2-3, the V gene TRBV18, with 7 bases fitting TRBD1. V lost 5 bases to trimming and J lost 6 bases; unmatched junction nucleotides: 14. The CDR3 has 16 residues. CDR1 and CDR2 from the germline V gene are KGHSH and LQKENI.

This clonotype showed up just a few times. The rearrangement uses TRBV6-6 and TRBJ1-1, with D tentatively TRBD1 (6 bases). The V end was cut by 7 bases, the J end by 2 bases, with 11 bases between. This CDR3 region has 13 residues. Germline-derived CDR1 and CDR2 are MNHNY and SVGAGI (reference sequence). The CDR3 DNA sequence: TGTGCCAGCAATCCACAGGGTAACACTGAAGCTTTCTTT. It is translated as CASNPQGNTEAFF.

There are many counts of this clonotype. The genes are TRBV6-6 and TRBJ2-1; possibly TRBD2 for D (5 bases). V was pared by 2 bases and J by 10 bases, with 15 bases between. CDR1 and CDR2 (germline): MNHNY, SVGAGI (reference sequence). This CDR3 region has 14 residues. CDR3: CASSYPTGIGEQFF. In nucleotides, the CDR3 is TGTGCCAGCAGTTACCCCACGGGGATCGGGGAGCAGTTCTTC.

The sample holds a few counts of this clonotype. The CDR3 protein is CASSYSLGQGALGGTEAFF. The DNA of the CDR3 is TGTGCCAGCAGTTACTCTTTGGGACAGGGGGCCTTAGGAGGAACTGAAGCTTTCTTT. The rearrangement links TRBV6-5 to TRBJ1-1; 12 nucleotides line up with TRBD1. The CDR3 has 19 amino acids. Germline assignment: CDR1 MNHEY and CDR2 SVGAGI. J was trimmed by 5 bases and V by 0 bases; bases with no gene match: 13.

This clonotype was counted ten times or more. CDR3 amino acids: CASSLGTGYGYTF. The CDR3 region has the DNA TGTGCCAGCAGTTTGGGGACAGGGTATGGCTACACCTTC. The V call is TRBV28, the J call TRBJ1-2; 9 bases align to TRBD1. The CDR3 is made up of 13 amino acids. Germline V CDR1 and CDR2: MDHEN, SYDVKM. Trimming cost V 3 bases and J 5 bases; bases outside gene matches: 1.

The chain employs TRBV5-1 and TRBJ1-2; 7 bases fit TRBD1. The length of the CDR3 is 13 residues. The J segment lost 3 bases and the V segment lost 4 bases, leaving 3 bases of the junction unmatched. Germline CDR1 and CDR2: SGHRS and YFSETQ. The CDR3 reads CASSIGQDYGYTF. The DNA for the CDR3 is TGCGCCAGCAGCATCGGACAGGACTATGGCTACACCTTC.

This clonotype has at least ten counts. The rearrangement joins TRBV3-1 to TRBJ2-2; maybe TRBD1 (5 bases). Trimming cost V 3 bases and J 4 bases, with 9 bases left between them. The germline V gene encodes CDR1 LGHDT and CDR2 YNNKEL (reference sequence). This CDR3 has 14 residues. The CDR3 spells CASSQSDSTGELFF. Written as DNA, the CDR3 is TGTGCCAGCAGCCAGTCCGACAGCACCGGGGAGCTGTTTTTT.

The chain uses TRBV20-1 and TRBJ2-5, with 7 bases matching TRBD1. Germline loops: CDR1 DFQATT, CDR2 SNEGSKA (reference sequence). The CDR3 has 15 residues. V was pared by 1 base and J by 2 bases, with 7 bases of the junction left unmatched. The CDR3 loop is CSARAPDRRQETQYF. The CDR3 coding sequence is TGCAGTGCTAGAGCCCCGGACAGGCGGCAAGAGACCCAGTACTTC.

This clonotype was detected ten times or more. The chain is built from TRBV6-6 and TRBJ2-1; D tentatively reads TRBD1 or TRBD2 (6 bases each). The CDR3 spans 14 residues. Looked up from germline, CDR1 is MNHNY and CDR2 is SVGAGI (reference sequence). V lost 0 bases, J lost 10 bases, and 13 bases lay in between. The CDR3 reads CASSYSEEGEEQFF. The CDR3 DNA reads TGTGCCAGCAGTTACTCTGAGGAGGGGGAGGAGCAGTTCTTC.

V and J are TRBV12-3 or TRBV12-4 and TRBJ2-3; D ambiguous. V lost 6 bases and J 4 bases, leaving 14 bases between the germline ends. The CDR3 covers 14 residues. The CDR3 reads CASSYFAAADTQYF. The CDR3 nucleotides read TGTGCCAGCAGCTACTTCGCAGCTGCAGATACGCAGTATTTT.

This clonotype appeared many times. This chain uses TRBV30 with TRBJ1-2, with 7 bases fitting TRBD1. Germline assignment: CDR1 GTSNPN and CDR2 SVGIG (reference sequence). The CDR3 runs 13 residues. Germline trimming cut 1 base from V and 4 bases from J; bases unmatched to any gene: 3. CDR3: CAWSGTGAYGYTF. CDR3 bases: TGTGCCTGGAGTGGGACAGGCGCCTATGGCTACACCTTC.

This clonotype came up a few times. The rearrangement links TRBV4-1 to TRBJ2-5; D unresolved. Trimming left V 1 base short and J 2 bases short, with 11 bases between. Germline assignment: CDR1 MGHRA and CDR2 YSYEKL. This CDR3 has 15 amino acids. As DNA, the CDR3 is TGCGCCAGCAGCCAAGTGGGCGTCAGACAAGAGACCCAGTACTTC. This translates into CASSQVGVRQETQYF.

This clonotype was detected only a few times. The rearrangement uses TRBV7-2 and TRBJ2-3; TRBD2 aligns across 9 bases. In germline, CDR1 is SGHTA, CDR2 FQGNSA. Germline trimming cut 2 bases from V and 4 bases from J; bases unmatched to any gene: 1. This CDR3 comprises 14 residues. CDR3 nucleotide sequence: TGTGCCAGCAGCTTACAGCGGGGGGCAGATACGCAGTATTTT. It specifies CASSLQRGADTQYF.

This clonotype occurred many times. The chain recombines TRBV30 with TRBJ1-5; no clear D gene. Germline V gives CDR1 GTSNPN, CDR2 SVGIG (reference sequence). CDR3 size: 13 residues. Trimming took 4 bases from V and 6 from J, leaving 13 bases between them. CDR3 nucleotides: TGTGCCTGGACGGCTGGCAGCCCTCAGCCCCAGCATTTT. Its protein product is CAWTAGSPQPQHF.

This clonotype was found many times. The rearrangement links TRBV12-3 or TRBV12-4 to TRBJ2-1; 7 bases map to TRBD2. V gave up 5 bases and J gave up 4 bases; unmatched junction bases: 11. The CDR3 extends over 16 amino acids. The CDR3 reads CASSAPGLAVYNEQFF. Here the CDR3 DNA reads TGTGCCAGCAGTGCTCCTGGCCTAGCGGTATACAATGAGCAGTTCTTC.